The clone carrying this T cell receptor (beta chain) is a singleton in its sample. TCRdb's copy holds only in-frame clones and misses some; the assay was immunoSEQ multiplex PCR. The sample includes some 170,000 clones, 84% of them seen just once. This CDR3 contains 14 residues. Per germline, CDR1 SGHRS and CDR2 YFSETQ. The trim removed 4 bases at V and 8 bases at J, leaving 10 bases unmatched. This specimen comes from a study of blood T cell repertoires in COVID-19. The receptor comes from a man in his fifties or sixties who had recovered from COVID-19. The J gene is TRBJ2-3, the V gene TRBV5-1, with 7 bases that match TRBD1. Sample: PBMCs or T cells enriched from blood (not recorded which). The DNA of the CDR3 is TGCGCCAGCAGCGCCCGGGACAGATCTACTACGCAGTATTTT. Its protein is CASSARDRSTTQYF.